This T cell receptor (beta chain) originates from a study of T cell responses to AZD1222 COVID-19 vaccine. Clones were sequenced by immunoSEQ multiplex PCR, and TCRdb holds only the in-frame ones, with some missing. This table holds about 78,000 clones, 90% found once. General study results and limits: Vaccine-related CD4 TCRs covered spike, predominating at 160-218 and 743-854. The donor cohort was predominantly white British with a female majority, and clonal diversity may have been underestimated.

As concerns this clone: What it binds is unknown.

In germline, CDR1 is LNHNV, CDR2 YYDKDF (reference sequence). This CDR3 comprises 15 residues. Germline trimming cut 2 bases from V and 3 bases from J; bases unmatched to any gene: 3. This chain connects TRBV15 to TRBJ1-3; 8 bases fit TRBD1. The source material was peripheral blood, sampled 28 days after the second AZD1222 dose. This TCR derives from an adult who received the AZD1222 COVID-19 vaccine. DNA of the CDR3: TGTGCCACCAGCAGACAAGGACAGGGTGGAAACACCATATATTTT. Translating gives CATSRQGQGGNTIYF.